Listed below are T cell receptor beta chains from one sample, sequenced in a study of Tregs in tolerant kidney transplant recipients. Sequencing was performed with immunoSEQ multiplex PCR; in TCRdb, only in-frame clones are kept and a portion is missing. Counted here are roughly 250,000 clones, 80% to 85% occurring once; the ten biggest clones make up 0.55% to 0.65%. Input material: CD4+ T cells from blood. These receptors were collected from a human donor in good health. Each CDR3 is given with its conserved first and last residue. The order of the fields is CDR3 protein, V gene, J gene, D gene. The D gene is left open where the match is weak.

cdr3_aa: CASSFRTGARTEAFF; v_call: TRBV27; j_call: TRBJ1-1; d_call: TRBD1
cdr3_aa: CASSLLGGGMNTEAFF; v_call: TRBV5-1; j_call: TRBJ1-1; d_call: TRBD1
cdr3_aa: CARQRGYNEQFF; v_call: TRBV15; j_call: TRBJ2-1; d_call: TRBD2
cdr3_aa: CASSWTGHNEQFF; v_call: TRBV6-1; j_call: TRBJ2-1; d_call: TRBD1
cdr3_aa: CSVARGSWTEAFF; v_call: TRBV29-1; j_call: TRBJ1-1; d_call: .
cdr3_aa: CASSLRRDTEAFF; v_call: TRBV5-1; j_call: TRBJ1-1; d_call: .
cdr3_aa: CASSEDRRETQYF; v_call: TRBV27; j_call: TRBJ2-5; d_call: TRBD1
cdr3_aa: CASSLAQGAIQPQHF; v_call: TRBV2; j_call: TRBJ1-5; d_call: TRBD1
cdr3_aa: CASSTGGRGHGYTF; v_call: TRBV2; j_call: TRBJ1-2; d_call: TRBD1
cdr3_aa: CASSLEPRTDTQYF; v_call: TRBV27; j_call: TRBJ2-3; d_call: .
cdr3_aa: CASSPNPSGGQETQYF; v_call: TRBV5-4; j_call: TRBJ2-5; d_call: TRBD2
cdr3_aa: CASSQTRGRGNSPLHF; v_call: TRBV13; j_call: TRBJ1-6; d_call: .
cdr3_aa: CASRGLSGEKLFF; v_call: TRBV6-1; j_call: TRBJ1-4; d_call: .
cdr3_aa: CAWSVSSGGRETQYF; v_call: TRBV30; j_call: TRBJ2-5; d_call: TRBD2
cdr3_aa: CASSERKGSNTEAFF; v_call: TRBV2; j_call: TRBJ1-1; d_call: .
cdr3_aa: CASSLGIRETQYF; v_call: TRBV5-1; j_call: TRBJ2-5; d_call: .
cdr3_aa: CASSEYMFSTGELFF; v_call: TRBV25-1; j_call: TRBJ2-2; d_call: .
cdr3_aa: CASSFFEGASGNTIYF; v_call: TRBV5-6; j_call: TRBJ1-3; d_call: TRBD1
cdr3_aa: CASSFSRGNEQFF; v_call: TRBV5-4; j_call: TRBJ2-1; d_call: .
cdr3_aa: CASKGTGGGETQYF; v_call: TRBV2; j_call: TRBJ2-5; d_call: TRBD1
cdr3_aa: CASSLAPGGYEQYF; v_call: TRBV5-6; j_call: TRBJ2-7; d_call: .
cdr3_aa: CASRNREGRSKDEQYF; v_call: TRBV19; j_call: TRBJ2-7; d_call: .
cdr3_aa: CASSFPAGSYNEQFF; v_call: TRBV5-1; j_call: TRBJ2-1; d_call: TRBD2
cdr3_aa: CASSVQGVPTGELFF; v_call: TRBV7-2; j_call: TRBJ2-2; d_call: TRBD1
cdr3_aa: CASSFGLAGVSGANVLTF; v_call: TRBV27; j_call: TRBJ2-6; d_call: TRBD2
cdr3_aa: CASSKGLAGGSSYNEQFF; v_call: TRBV19; j_call: TRBJ2-1; d_call: TRBD2
cdr3_aa: CASSLGSGGGNEQFF; v_call: TRBV6-6; j_call: TRBJ2-1; d_call: TRBD2
cdr3_aa: CASSPSPGQGFTEAFF; v_call: TRBV5-1; j_call: TRBJ1-1; d_call: TRBD1